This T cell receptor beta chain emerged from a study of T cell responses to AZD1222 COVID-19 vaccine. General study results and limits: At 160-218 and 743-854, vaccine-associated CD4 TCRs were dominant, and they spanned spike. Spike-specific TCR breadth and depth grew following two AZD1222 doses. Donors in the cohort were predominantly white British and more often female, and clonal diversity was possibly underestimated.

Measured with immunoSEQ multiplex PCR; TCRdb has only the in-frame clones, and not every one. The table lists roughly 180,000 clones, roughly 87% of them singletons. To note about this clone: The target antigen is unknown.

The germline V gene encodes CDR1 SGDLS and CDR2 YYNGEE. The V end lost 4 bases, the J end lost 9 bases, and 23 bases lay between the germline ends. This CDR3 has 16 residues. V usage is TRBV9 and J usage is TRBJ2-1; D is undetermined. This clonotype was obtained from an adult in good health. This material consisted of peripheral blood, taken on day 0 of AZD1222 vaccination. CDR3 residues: CASSQETGLGVIEQFF. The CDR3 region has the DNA TGTGCCAGCAGCCAAGAAACGGGCCTTGGGGTTATTGAGCAGTTCTTC.